A selection of T cell receptor beta chains follows, all from one sample in a study of control samples from healthy donors and cancer patients. Profiling relied on immunoSEQ multiplex PCR, and the TCRdb table lists in-frame clones only, not all of them. This table has 200,000 to 250,000 clones, roughly 94% appearing once. The sample comprised blood. The receptors were gathered from a man aged 50 to 59 in good health. Both conserved end residues are part of each CDR3. D genes are given only for firm matches. A clone size is listed for some rows: how often the clone was seen (once, few, many), or a class if it is expanded.

v_call	clone_size	cdr3_length	d_call	j_call	cdr3_nt	cdr3_aa
TRBV7-2	.	16	TRBD2	TRBJ2-1	TGTGCCAGCAGCTCGAAAACTAGCGGGGTCTACAATGAGCAGTTCTTC	CASSSKTSGVYNEQFF
TRBV7-2	.	14	TRBD2	TRBJ2-7	TGTGCCAGCAGCCCCCGACTAGCAGACTACGAGCAGTACTTC	CASSPRLADYEQYF
TRBV2	.	12	.	TRBJ1-4	TGTGCCAGCAGTGTGTACCTATCTCGACTGTTTTTT	CASSVYLSRLFF
TRBV28	.	13	.	TRBJ1-2	TGTGCCAGCAACCTGAACCTTAAGACCGGCTACACCTTC	CASNLNLKTGYTF
TRBV11-2	.	15	.	TRBJ1-3	TGTGCCAGCAGTCCCCCAGGAGTTGGTGGAAACACCATATATTTT	CASSPPGVGGNTIYF
TRBV29-1	.	14	.	TRBJ1-1	TGCAGCGTTGAAGATCGGGTGGGGGGGTATGAAGCTTTCTTT	CSVEDRVGGYEAFF
TRBV7-2	.	13	.	TRBJ1-2	TGTGCCAGCAGCTTAGTTGGGGTCGTGGGCTACACCTTC	CASSLVGVVGYTF
TRBV15	.	14	.	TRBJ2-2	TGTGCCACCAGCAGAGGTTTGGGCCCCGGGGAGCTGTTTTTT	CATSRGLGPGELFF
TRBV5-4	.	15	.	TRBJ2-1	TGTGCCAGCAGCGCGGGGATGGCCAGCAACAATGAGCAGTTCTTC	CASSAGMASNNEQFF
TRBV28	.	13	TRBD1	TRBJ1-2	TGTGCCAGCAGTCGGACAGGGGGTTATGGCTACACCTTC	CASSRTGGYGYTF
TRBV9	.	13	.	TRBJ1-2	TGTGCCAGCAGCGTCGACAGTAACTATGGCTACACCTTC	CASSVDSNYGYTF
TRBV29-1	.	13	.	TRBJ2-6	TGCAGCGCTCGGTTCTCTGGGGCCAACGTCCTGACTTTC	CSARFSGANVLTF
TRBV28	.	13	.	TRBJ2-5	TGTGCCAGCAGTTTAAACAGGGCTGAGACCCAGTACTTC	CASSLNRAETQYF
TRBV7-9	.	16	.	TRBJ1-1	TGTGCCAGCAGCTTCTTTTCCGGGGGATCTGGCACTGAAGCTTTCTTT	CASSFFSGGSGTEAFF
TRBV27	once	15	TRBD2	TRBJ2-2	TGTGCCAGCAGTATCCGGGGAGGGCCCACCGGGGAGCTGTTTTTT	CASSIRGGPTGELFF
TRBV24-1	.	15	.	TRBJ2-2	TGTGCCACCAGTGATACGAGGCGGAACACCGGGGAGCTGTTTTTT	CATSDTRRNTGELFF
TRBV11-1	.	13	.	TRBJ1-2	TGTGCCAGCAGCTTAGGTGGTGGGTCTGGCTACACCTTC	CASSLGGGSGYTF
TRBV9	.	17	TRBD2	TRBJ2-1	TGTGCCAGCAGCGCCCGGGGGGGGAGAAGGCACCATAATGAGCAGTTCTTC	CASSARGGRRHHNEQFF
TRBV28	.	15	.	TRBJ2-7	TGTGCCAGCCCCCCGACAAAGGTCAGCTCCTACGAGCAGTACTTC	CASPPTKVSSYEQYF
TRBV15	.	13	.	TRBJ1-6	TGTGCCACCAGCAGAGATGTGAATTCACCCCTCCACTTT	CATSRDVNSPLHF
TRBV2	.	16	.	TRBJ2-3	TGTGCCAGCACCAGAGGGCGGCAGGGGAAGACAGATACGCAGTATTTT	CASTRGRQGKTDTQYF
TRBV6-6	.	22	TRBD2	TRBJ2-6	TGTGCCAGCAGTCCCCGGGGGGGCATACGGGAAAGAGCCGGGGCTGGGGCCAACGTCCTGACTTTC	CASSPRGGIRERAGAGANVLTF
TRBV30	.	14	.	TRBJ1-3	TGTGCCTGGAAATTCGGTCTCAAGGATAACACCATATATTTT	CAWKFGLKDNTIYF
TRBV7-2	.	14	TRBD1	TRBJ1-6	TGTGCCACCCAAGCCCAGGGGGCGGGATCACCCCTCCACTTT	CATQAQGAGSPLHF
TRBV6-6	.	12	.	TRBJ1-1	TGTGCCAGCAGTCCGACAGTTGATAAAGCTTTCTTT	CASSPTVDKAFF
TRBV28	.	15	TRBD2	TRBJ2-5	TGTGCCAGCAGTTTGCGGGGGGCTGGGTCGGAGACCCAGTACTTC	CASSLRGAGSETQYF
TRBV10-2	.	14	TRBD2	TRBJ2-5	TGCGCCAGCAGTCGGGGGGGAAGAGGGGAGACCCAGTACTTC	CASSRGGRGETQYF
TRBV7-9	once	17	TRBD2	TRBJ2-3	TGTGCCAGCAGCCTTCCCCCCCAGCGGGGTTCCACAGATACGCAGTATTTT	CASSLPPQRGSTDTQYF
TRBV5-6	.	14	.	TRBJ1-1	TGTGCCAGCAGCTTGGTACGGGGATCCACTGAAGCTTTCTTT	CASSLVRGSTEAFF
TRBV19	.	12	.	TRBJ1-2	TGTGCCAGTAGTATAGCTGGCTATGGCTACACCTTC	CASSIAGYGYTF
TRBV30	.	14	.	TRBJ1-1	TGTGCCTGGAGTCGAGGGACCGTCAACACTGAAGCTTTCTTT	CAWSRGTVNTEAFF
TRBV6-1	.	15	.	TRBJ2-7	TGTGCCAGCAGTGATATATCGTGGAGAGTTAGCGAGCAGTACTTC	CASSDISWRVSEQYF
TRBV11-2	.	16	.	TRBJ2-3	TGTGCCAGCAGCCCCATCGGGACCCTCAAGGGAGATACGCAGTATTTT	CASSPIGTLKGDTQYF
TRBV2	once	16	TRBD1	TRBJ1-5	TGTGCCAGCAGGGAAAGAGGGGGACAGGGGCGACAGCCCCAGCATTTT	CASRERGGQGRQPQHF
TRBV2	.	16	.	TRBJ1-6	TGTGCCAGCAGTGTGCAAAGGACGGATAATAATTCACCCCTCCACTTT	CASSVQRTDNNSPLHF
TRBV5-5	.	12	.	TRBJ2-3	TGTGCCAGCAGCTTGGGGACAAATACGCAGTATTTT	CASSLGTNTQYF
TRBV5-1	.	15	TRBD1	TRBJ2-1	TGCGCCAGCAGCCAAGGACAGGGGGGCTTAGATGAGCAGTTCTTC	CASSQGQGGLDEQFF
TRBV27	.	16	TRBD2	TRBJ2-1	TGTGCCAGCAGTGCCCGGGCTAGCGGTCTGTACAATGAGCAGTTCTTC	CASSARASGLYNEQFF
TRBV5-1	.	17	.	TRBJ2-7	TGCGCCAGCAGCGTCACGGGATCACTCACCCGGAGGTACGAGCAGTACTTC	CASSVTGSLTRRYEQYF
TRBV6-5	.	15	.	TRBJ1-3	TGTGCCACCGCGTTCGGACGGGCGGGAGGAAACACCATATATTTT	CATAFGRAGGNTIYF
TRBV3-1/TRBV3-2	.	17	.	TRBJ1-1	TGTGCCAGCAGCCCCTTGGGGGGTACCTTAAAGAACACTGAAGCTTTCTTT	CASSPLGGTLKNTEAFF
TRBV5-1	.	13	.	TRBJ2-5	TGCGCCAGCAGATCGGACTCCGGCGGGACCCAGTACTTC	CASRSDSGGTQYF
TRBV19	.	15	TRBD2	TRBJ2-5	TGTGCCAGTAGCGACACCGGGACTAGCGCCGAGACCCAGTACTTC	CASSDTGTSAETQYF
TRBV6-5	.	15	TRBD1	TRBJ1-6	TGTGCCAGCAGTTGGGTGACAGGGTCTAATTCACCCCTCCACTTT	CASSWVTGSNSPLHF
TRBV27	.	14	TRBD1	TRBJ1-1	TGTGCCAGCAGACTCCGCCAGGGGGTGAGTGAAGCTTTCTTT	CASRLRQGVSEAFF
TRBV5-1	.	13	.	TRBJ2-7	TGCGCCAGCAGCTTGCCAGACTCCTACGAGCAGTACTTC	CASSLPDSYEQYF
TRBV28	.	18	TRBD2	TRBJ2-1	TGTGCCAGCAGCTACCCCCGAGGGCTAGCGGGGACGTACAATGAGCAGTTCTTC	CASSYPRGLAGTYNEQFF
TRBV19	.	16	TRBD1	TRBJ1-1	TGTGCCAGTAGTATATGGACAGGGGGCCGGAACACTGAAGCTTTCTTT	CASSIWTGGRNTEAFF
TRBV18	.	14	.	TRBJ1-6	TGTGCCAGCTCGCGGGACGCCGGAAATTCACCCCTCCACTTT	CASSRDAGNSPLHF
TRBV6-5	.	15	TRBD1	TRBJ1-4	TGTGCCAGCAGCCCAGGGGACAGGGGGAATGAAAAACTGTTTTTT	CASSPGDRGNEKLFF
TRBV29-1	.	12	.	TRBJ2-7	TGCAGCGTTTCTGGGAGCTCCTACGAGCAGTACTTC	CSVSGSSYEQYF
TRBV18	.	16	.	TRBJ2-2	TGTGCCAGCTCACCCCGGCAGGGCCAGAACACCGGGGAGCTGTTTTTT	CASSPRQGQNTGELFF
TRBV5-1	.	18	.	TRBJ1-6	TGCGCCAGCAGCTCAAATTTTGGACAGTATGATTATAATTCACCCCTCCACTTT	CASSSNFGQYDYNSPLHF
TRBV7-3	.	15	TRBD2	TRBJ2-7	TGTGCCTCCCCAAGGGCGGGGGGGAGTAGCTACGAGCAGTACTTC	CASPRAGGSSYEQYF
TRBV6-5	.	15	TRBD1	TRBJ1-2	TGTGCCAGCAGAACCCCGGGACAGGGGGCAGGTGGCTACACCTTC	CASRTPGQGAGGYTF
TRBV2	.	14	.	TRBJ1-6	TGTGCCAGCAGCCCCGGGACACCTAATTCACCCCTCCACTTT	CASSPGTPNSPLHF